This TCR beta chain was sequenced in a study of blood T cells in healthy people across ages. Using a J-beta primer mix together with a sample-barcoded 5' primer, a second PCR was run for about 6 to 11 cycles. TCRdb reprocessed the 5' RACE reads via MiXCR and lists one record per CDR3 protein. Of 1.5 million to 2 million distinct CDR3 sequences listed, about 49% are singletons. After removal of 5 bases from V and 1 base from J, the junction contained 7 bases not matched to a gene. Germline V gene lookup returns CDR1 SEHNR and CDR2 FQNEAQ (reference sequence). This CDR3 region has 15 residues. The genes are TRBV7-9 and TRBJ1-2; 7 bases line up with TRBD1. The specimen sequenced was blood. The sequence derives from a woman between 40 and 50 years old in good health. CDR3 nucleotides: TGTGCCAGCAGCCCAGAGGGACAGCTTAACTATGGCTACACCTTC. This translates into CASSPEGQLNYGYTF. Using reference TRBV7-9 and TRBJ1-2 for the parts outside the CDR3, the full variable domain is DTGVSQNPRHKITKRGQNVTFRCDPISEHNRLYWYRQTLGQGPEFLTYFQNEAQLEKSRLLSDRFSAERPKGSFSTLEIQRTEQGDSAMYLCASSPEGQLNYGYTFGSGTRLTVV.